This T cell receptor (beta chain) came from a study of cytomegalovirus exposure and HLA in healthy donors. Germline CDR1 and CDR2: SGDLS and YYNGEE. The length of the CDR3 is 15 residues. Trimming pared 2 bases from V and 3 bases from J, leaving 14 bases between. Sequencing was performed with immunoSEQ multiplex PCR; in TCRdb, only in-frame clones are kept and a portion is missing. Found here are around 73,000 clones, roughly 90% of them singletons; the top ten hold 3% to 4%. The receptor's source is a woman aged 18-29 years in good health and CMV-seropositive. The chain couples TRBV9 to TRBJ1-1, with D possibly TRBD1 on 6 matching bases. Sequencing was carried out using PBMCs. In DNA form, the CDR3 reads TGTGCCAGCAGCGTGACCCCGGGACACCACACTGAAGCTTTCTTT. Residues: CASSVTPGHHTEAFF.